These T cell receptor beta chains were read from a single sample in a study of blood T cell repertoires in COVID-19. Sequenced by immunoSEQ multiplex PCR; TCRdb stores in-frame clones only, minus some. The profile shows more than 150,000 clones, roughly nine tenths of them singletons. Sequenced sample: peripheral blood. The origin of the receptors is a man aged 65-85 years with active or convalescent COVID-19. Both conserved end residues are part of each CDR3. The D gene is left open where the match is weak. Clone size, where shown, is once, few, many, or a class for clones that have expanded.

CDR3 protein: CASSVGQGWPQHF; CDR3 DNA: TGTGCCAGCAGCGTGGGACAGGGGTGGCCCCAGCATTTT; clone size: few; V gene: TRBV7-9; D gene: TRBD1; CDR3 length: 13; J gene: TRBJ1-5
CDR3 protein: CASSPAGWHYGYTF; CDR3 DNA: TGTGCCAGCAGCCCCGCAGGTTGGCACTATGGCTACACCTTC; clone size: .; V gene: TRBV5-4; D gene: .; CDR3 length: 14; J gene: TRBJ1-2
CDR3 protein: CASSYGSERMDTQYF; CDR3 DNA: TGTGCCAGCAGTTACGGCAGCGAGAGGATGGATACGCAGTATTTT; clone size: .; V gene: TRBV6-5; D gene: .; CDR3 length: 15; J gene: TRBJ2-3
CDR3 protein: CASSLGRDSSYGYTF; CDR3 DNA: TGTGCCAGCAGCTTAGGCCGGGACAGTAGTTATGGCTACACCTTC; clone size: .; V gene: TRBV13; D gene: TRBD1; CDR3 length: 15; J gene: TRBJ1-2
CDR3 protein: CASSLPTGGAREFF; CDR3 DNA: TGCGCCAGCAGCTTGCCAACAGGGGGTGCCAGGGAGTTCTTC; clone size: .; V gene: TRBV5-1; D gene: TRBD1; CDR3 length: 14; J gene: TRBJ2-1
CDR3 protein: CASSLWRREGRGGELFF; CDR3 DNA: TGTGCCAGCAGCTTATGGAGGCGGGAGGGCCGTGGCGGGGAGCTGTTTTTT; clone size: .; V gene: TRBV11-2; D gene: TRBD2; CDR3 length: 17; J gene: TRBJ2-2
CDR3 protein: CASSYFGPTGINEQFF; CDR3 DNA: TGTGCCAGCAGTTACTTCGGACCGACAGGGATTAATGAGCAGTTCTTC; clone size: once; V gene: TRBV6-5; D gene: TRBD1; CDR3 length: 16; J gene: TRBJ2-1
CDR3 protein: CASSLGGGRGTGELFF; CDR3 DNA: TGTGCCAGCAGCTTGGGCGGGGGGCGAGGCACCGGGGAGCTGTTTTTT; clone size: .; V gene: TRBV5-4; D gene: TRBD2; CDR3 length: 16; J gene: TRBJ2-2
CDR3 protein: CSVAGTGDNEQFF; CDR3 DNA: TGCAGCGTCGCCGGGACAGGGGACAATGAGCAGTTCTTC; clone size: .; V gene: TRBV29-1; D gene: TRBD1; CDR3 length: 13; J gene: TRBJ2-1
CDR3 protein: CSVERTSGRANEQFF; CDR3 DNA: TGCAGCGTTGAGAGGACTAGCGGGAGAGCGAATGAGCAGTTCTTC; clone size: .; V gene: TRBV29-1; D gene: TRBD2; CDR3 length: 15; J gene: TRBJ2-1
CDR3 protein: CASSFTGYQETQYF; CDR3 DNA: TGTGCCAGCAGTTTTACAGGGTACCAAGAGACCCAGTACTTC; clone size: .; V gene: TRBV28; D gene: .; CDR3 length: 14; J gene: TRBJ2-5
CDR3 protein: CASTTGRSYGYTF; CDR3 DNA: TGTGCCAGCACCACAGGACGGAGCTATGGCTACACCTTC; clone size: .; V gene: TRBV28; D gene: .; CDR3 length: 13; J gene: TRBJ1-2